This T cell receptor (beta chain) was recovered during a study of blood T cells in healthy people across ages. Study conclusions and caveats: Long-lived and aged donors differed, with more naive CD4+ cells and higher diversity in the long-lived.

This clonotype was picked up a small number of times. Its antigen is currently unknown. A sample-barcoded 5' primer and a J-beta primer mix were used in a second PCR of about 6 to 12 cycles. TCRdb re-called the 5' RACE reads with MiXCR, one entry per CDR3 protein. This sample has 1,500,000 or so distinct CDR3 sequences, with around 59% found just once. CDR1 is LGHDT, CDR2 YNNKEL, per germline (reference sequence). This CDR3 contains 15 residues. The junction had 5 bases not matched to a gene; V was cut back by 5 bases and J by 0 bases. Sequenced sample: blood. The origin of this receptor is a man aged 18 to 30 in good health. The V call is TRBV3-1, the J call TRBJ2-7; TRBD1 agrees at 9 bases. In DNA form, the CDR3 reads TGTGCCAGCAGCTCGGGGACAGGGATCTCCTACGAGCAGTACTTC. The encoded protein is CASSSGTGISYEQYF.